The sequence of this T cell receptor beta chain was determined in a study of early T cells in non-severe SARS-CoV-2 infection. About the research overall: Sequencing of unsorted whole blood was done on bulk RNA, leaving chains unpaired.

Attachment of unique molecular identifiers to individual cDNA molecules was performed. MiXCR, applied by TCRdb to the 5' RACE reads, yields one record per CDR3 protein. The sample gives about 60,000 distinct CDR3 sequences, 5.6% of which show up once; 6.8% is in the top ten. In this sample, this clonotype turned up many times. The target antigen is unknown. At one end the junction does not follow the germline gene, possibly because of a read error. Whole-study results and caveats: Matching against VDJdb likely underestimated virus-specific expansions, favoring anti-spike CD8.

The CDR3 is 15 amino acids. The germline V gene has CDR1 DFQATT and CDR2 SNEGSKA (reference sequence). The receptor comes from an adult who was a healthcare worker with PCR-confirmed SARS-CoV-2 infection or an uninfected control (not recorded which). The sequencing sample was made of whole blood. The chain uses TRBV20-1 and TRBJ2-1; TRBD2 matches 10 bases. The CDR3 sequence: CSARGASGSHNEQFF. The CDR3 DNA is TGCAGTGCCAGAGGTGCTAGCGGGAGCCACAATGAGCAGTTCTTC.